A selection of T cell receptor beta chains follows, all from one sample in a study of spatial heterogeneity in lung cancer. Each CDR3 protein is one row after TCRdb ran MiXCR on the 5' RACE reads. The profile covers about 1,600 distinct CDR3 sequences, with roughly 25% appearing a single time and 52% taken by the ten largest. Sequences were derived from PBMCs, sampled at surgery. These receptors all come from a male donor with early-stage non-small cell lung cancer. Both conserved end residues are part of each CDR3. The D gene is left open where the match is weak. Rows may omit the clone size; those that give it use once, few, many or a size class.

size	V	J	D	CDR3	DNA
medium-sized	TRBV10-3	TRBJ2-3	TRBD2	CATGGATDTQYF	TGTGCCACCGGGGGGGCCACAGATACGCAGTATTTT
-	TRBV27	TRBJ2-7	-	CASTRDGSSYEQYF	TGTGCCAGCACCCGGGACGGAAGCTCCTACGAGCAGTACTTC
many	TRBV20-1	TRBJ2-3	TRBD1	CSARESRDRVVTDTQYF	TGCAGTGCTAGAGAGTCCAGGGACAGGGTTGTAACAGATACGCAGTATTTT
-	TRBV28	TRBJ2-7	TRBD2	CASSPPTSGNPRGGKLNEQYF	TGTGCCAGCAGCCCTCCGACTAGCGGGAATCCTCGGGGGGGTAAGTTGAACGAGCAGTACTTC
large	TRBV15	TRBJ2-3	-	CATSWERVGTDTQYF	TGTGCCACCAGCTGGGAGCGGGTAGGCACAGATACGCAGTATTTT
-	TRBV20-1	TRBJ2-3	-	CSASASGKDTQYF	TGTAGTGCTAGTGCCAGTGGGAAAGATACGCAGTATTTT
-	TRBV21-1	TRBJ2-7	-	CASSNPTSWGGRSYEQYF	TGTGCCAGCAGCAACCCGACCAGCTGGGGAGGTAGGTCCTACGAGCAGTACTTC
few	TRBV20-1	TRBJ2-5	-	CSVPRRGQETQYF	TGCAGTGTTCCCAGGCGGGGACAAGAGACCCAGTACTTC
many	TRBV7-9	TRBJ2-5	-	CASSLSTEGETQYF	TGTGCCAGCAGCTTATCGACAGAAGGGGAGACCCAGTACTTC
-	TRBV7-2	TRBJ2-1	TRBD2	CASSPGPGLAWDEQFF	TGTGCCAGCAGCCCGGGACCTGGACTAGCGTGGGATGAGCAGTTCTTC
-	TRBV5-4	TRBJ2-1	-	CASSLDPQIRAMNEQFF	TGTGCCAGCAGCCTCGACCCTCAGATAAGAGCGATGAATGAGCAGTTCTTC
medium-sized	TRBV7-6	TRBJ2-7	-	CASSFVGWGDAPDSYEQYF	TGTGCCAGCAGCTTTGTGGGTTGGGGCGACGCCCCCGACTCCTACGAGCAGTACTTC
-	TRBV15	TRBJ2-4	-	CATSRGGSDGTQENIQYF	TGTGCCACCAGCAGAGGGGGGAGCGACGGGACTCAGGAAAACATTCAGTACTTC
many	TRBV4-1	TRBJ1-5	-	CASSQERDQPQHF	TGCGCCAGCAGCCAAGAACGGGATCAGCCCCAGCATTTT
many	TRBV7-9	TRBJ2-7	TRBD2	CASSSGTSGYEQYF	TGTGCCAGCAGCTCCGGGACTAGCGGTTACGAGCAGTACTTC
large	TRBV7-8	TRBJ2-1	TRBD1	CASSLEMGQGYEQFF	TGTGCCAGCAGCTTAGAAATGGGACAGGGGTATGAGCAGTTCTTC
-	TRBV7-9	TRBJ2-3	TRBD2	CASSLTGTSGRSEADTQYF	TGTGCCAGCAGCTTAACCGGGACTAGCGGGAGGTCAGAGGCAGATACGCAGTATTTT
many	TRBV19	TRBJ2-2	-	CASSIAGELFF	TGTGCCAGTAGTATAGCCGGGGAGCTGTTTTTT
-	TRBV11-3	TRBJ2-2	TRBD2	CASSSTLAGFYTGELFF	TGTGCCAGCAGCTCAACTCTAGCGGGATTCTACACCGGGGAGCTGTTTTTT
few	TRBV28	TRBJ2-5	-	CASGLTGRETQYF	TGTGCCAGCGGACTGACAGGGAGGGAGACCCAGTACTTC
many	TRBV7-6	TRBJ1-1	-	CASSLEKGTEAFF	TGTGCCAGCAGCTTAGAAAAGGGCACTGAAGCTTTCTTT
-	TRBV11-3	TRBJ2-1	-	CASSAGFAGEQFF	TGTGCCAGCAGCGCGGGATTTGCCGGTGAGCAGTTCTTC
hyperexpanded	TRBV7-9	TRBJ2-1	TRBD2	CASSTRSFSLAGGAYEQFF	TGTGCCAGCAGCACCCGCAGCTTTTCACTAGCGGGAGGGGCGTATGAGCAGTTCTTC
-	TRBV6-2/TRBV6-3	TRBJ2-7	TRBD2	CASSYPLFAGAGEAYRSYEQYF	TGTGCCAGCAGTTACCCATTGTTCGCTGGAGCGGGAGAGGCCTATAGATCCTACGAGCAGTACTTC
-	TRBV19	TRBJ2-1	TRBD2	CVSSMVAGAYNEQFF	TGTGTCAGTAGTATGGTGGCGGGGGCCTACAATGAGCAGTTCTTC
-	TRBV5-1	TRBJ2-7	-	CASSLGQGHYYEQYF	TGCGCCAGCAGCTTGGGCCAGGGGCACTACTACGAGCAGTACTTC
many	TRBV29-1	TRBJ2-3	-	CSVETDSTDTQYF	TGCAGCGTTGAGACGGACTCCACAGATACGCAGTATTTT
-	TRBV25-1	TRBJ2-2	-	CASVILQGNKTNTGELFF	TGTGCCAGCGTTATCCTACAGGGAAACAAAACGAACACCGGGGAGCTGTTTTTT
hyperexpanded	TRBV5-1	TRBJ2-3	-	CASSLWTRATDTQYF	TGCGCCAGCAGCTTGTGGACACGAGCCACAGATACGCAGTATTTT
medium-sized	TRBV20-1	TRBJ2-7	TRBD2	CSARDAEVLAGFSGEQYF	TGCAGTGCTAGAGATGCCGAGGTACTAGCGGGATTCTCGGGTGAGCAGTACTTC
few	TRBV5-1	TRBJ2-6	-	CASSPRNSGANVLTF	TGCGCCAGCAGCCCAAGGAACTCTGGGGCCAACGTCCTGACTTTC
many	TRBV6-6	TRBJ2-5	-	CASMAGNKETQYF	TGTGCCAGCATGGCGGGGAACAAAGAGACCCAGTACTTC
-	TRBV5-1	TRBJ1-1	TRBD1	CASGIQGGRRSEAFF	TGCGCCAGCGGAATACAGGGGGGAAGGAGAAGTGAAGCTTTCTTT
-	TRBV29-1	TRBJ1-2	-	CSVEDLPGNYGYTF	TGCAGCGTTGAAGACCTTCCCGGGAACTATGGCTACACCTTC
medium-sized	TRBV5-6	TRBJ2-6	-	CASRPSLPSGANVLTF	TGTGCCAGCAGACCCTCTCTTCCCTCTGGGGCCAACGTCCTGACTTTC
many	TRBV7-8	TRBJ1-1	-	CASSLVSSGGTEAFF	TGTGCCAGCAGCTTAGTTTCCTCAGGCGGCACTGAAGCTTTCTTT
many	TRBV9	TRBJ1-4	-	CASSVGRRDEKLFF	TGTGCCAGCAGCGTAGGACGAAGAGACGAAAAACTGTTTTTT
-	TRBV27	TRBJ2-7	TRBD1	CASKKTGGHEQYF	TGTGCCAGCAAAAAGACAGGGGGCCACGAGCAGTACTTC
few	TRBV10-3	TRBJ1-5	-	CAISETGAQPQHF	TGTGCCATCAGCGAGACAGGAGCTCAGCCCCAGCATTTT
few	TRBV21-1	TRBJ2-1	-	CANLLRLATSLGYNEQFF	TGTGCCAACCTCCTAAGGCTAGCGACATCTCTGGGGTACAATGAGCAGTTCTTC
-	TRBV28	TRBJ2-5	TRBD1	CASIMTGGAVKTQYF	TGTGCCAGCATCATGACAGGGGGCGCCGTAAAGACCCAGTACTTC
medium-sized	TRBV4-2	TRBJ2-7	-	CASSQDRPASYEQYF	TGTGCCAGCAGCCAAGATAGGCCAGCTTCCTACGAGCAGTACTTC
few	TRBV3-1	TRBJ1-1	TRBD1	CASSPRVRSGQGPTEAFF	TGTGCCAGCAGCCCCCGGGTTAGATCGGGACAGGGTCCCACTGAAGCTTTCTTT
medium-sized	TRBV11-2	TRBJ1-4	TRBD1	CASSGADRVLEKLFF	TGTGCCAGCAGCGGAGCTGACAGGGTTTTGGAAAAACTGTTTTTT
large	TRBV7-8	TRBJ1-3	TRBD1	CASSLDRGRNTIYF	TGTGCCAGCAGTCTTGACAGGGGAAGAAACACCATATATTTT
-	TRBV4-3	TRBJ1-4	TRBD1	CASSQGTGGIGKELFF	TGCGCCAGCAGCCAAGGGACAGGGGGAATCGGAAAGGAACTGTTTTTT
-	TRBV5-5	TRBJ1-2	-	CASSLEVSLQGYTF	TGTGCCAGCAGCCTGGAGGTCAGTTTACAGGGCTACACCTTC
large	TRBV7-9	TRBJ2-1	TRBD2	CASTAGLAGVNEQFF	TGCGCCAGCACCGCGGGACTAGCGGGAGTGAATGAGCAGTTCTTC
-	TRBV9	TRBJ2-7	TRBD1	CASSVGGDSTYEQYF	TGTGCCAGCAGCGTAGGAGGGGACAGTACCTACGAGCAGTACTTC
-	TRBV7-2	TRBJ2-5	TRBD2	CASSPQRGALAGTQYF	TGTGCCAGCAGCCCCCAGCGGGGGGCCTTAGCTGGGACCCAGTACTTC
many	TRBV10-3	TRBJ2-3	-	CAISEMTRTSTDTQYF	TGTGCCATCAGTGAGATGACTAGGACTAGCACAGATACGCAGTATTTT
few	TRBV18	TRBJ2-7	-	CASSPRTGSTYEQYF	TGTGCCAGCTCACCAAGAACGGGTTCGACCTACGAGCAGTACTTC
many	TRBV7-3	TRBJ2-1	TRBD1	CASSPNRGRRNEQFF	TGTGCCAGCAGCCCCAACAGGGGGCGCAGGAATGAGCAGTTCTTC